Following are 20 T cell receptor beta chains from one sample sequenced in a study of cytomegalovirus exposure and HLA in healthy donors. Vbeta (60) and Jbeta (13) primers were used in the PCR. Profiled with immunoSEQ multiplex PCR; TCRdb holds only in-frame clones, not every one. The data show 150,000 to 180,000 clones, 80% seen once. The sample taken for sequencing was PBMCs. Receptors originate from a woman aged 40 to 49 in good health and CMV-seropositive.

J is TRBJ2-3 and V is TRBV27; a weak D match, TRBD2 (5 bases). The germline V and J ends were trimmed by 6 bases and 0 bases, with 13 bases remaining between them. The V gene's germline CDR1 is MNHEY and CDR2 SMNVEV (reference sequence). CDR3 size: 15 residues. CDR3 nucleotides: TGTGCCAGCAGGTTCCTCGGGGTTAGCACAGATACGCAGTATTTT. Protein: CASRFLGVSTDTQYF.

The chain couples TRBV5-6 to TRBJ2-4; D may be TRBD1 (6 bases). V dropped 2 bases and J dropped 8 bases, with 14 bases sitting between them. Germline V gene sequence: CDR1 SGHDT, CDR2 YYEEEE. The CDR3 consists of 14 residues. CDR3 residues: CASSLNDRSDIQYF. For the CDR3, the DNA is TGTGCCAGCAGCTTAAACGACAGGTCGGACATTCAGTACTTC.

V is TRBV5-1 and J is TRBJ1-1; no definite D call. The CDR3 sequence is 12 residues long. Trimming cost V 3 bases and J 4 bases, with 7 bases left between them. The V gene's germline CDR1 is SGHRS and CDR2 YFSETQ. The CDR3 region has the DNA TGCGCCAGCAGCTCGACGGGCACTGAAGCTTTCTTT. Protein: CASSSTGTEAFF.

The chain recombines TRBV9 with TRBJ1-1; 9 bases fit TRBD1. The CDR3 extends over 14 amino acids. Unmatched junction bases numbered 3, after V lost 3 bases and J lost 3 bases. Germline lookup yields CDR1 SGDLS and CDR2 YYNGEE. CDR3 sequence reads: CASSEGQGYTEAFF. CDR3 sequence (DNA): TGTGCCAGCAGCGAGGGACAGGGATACACTGAAGCTTTCTTT.

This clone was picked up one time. CDR3 bases: TGTGCCAGCAGTTTCGACAGGGGGCATAGCGAGCAGTACTTC. Translating gives CASSFDRGHSEQYF. The chain joins TRBV28 to TRBJ2-7, with TRBD1 matching over 10 bases. The CDR3 contains 14 residues. After removal of 3 bases from V and 6 bases from J, the junction contained 5 bases not matched to a gene. Germline loops: CDR1 MDHEN, CDR2 SYDVKM. Together with reference TRBV28 and TRBJ2-7, the CDR3 gives the full variable domain: DVKVTQSSRYLVKRTGEKVFLECVQDMDHENMFWYRQDPGLGLRLIYFSYDVKMKEKGDIPEGYSVSREKKERFSLILESASTNQTSMYLCASSFDRGHSEQYFGPGTRLTVT.

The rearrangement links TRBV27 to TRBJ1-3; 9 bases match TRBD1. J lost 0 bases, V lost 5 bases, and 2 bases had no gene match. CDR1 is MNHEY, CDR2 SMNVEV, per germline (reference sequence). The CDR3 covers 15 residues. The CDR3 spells CASSDRGYSGNTIYF. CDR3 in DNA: TGTGCCAGCAGTGACAGGGGGTACTCTGGAAACACCATATATTTT.

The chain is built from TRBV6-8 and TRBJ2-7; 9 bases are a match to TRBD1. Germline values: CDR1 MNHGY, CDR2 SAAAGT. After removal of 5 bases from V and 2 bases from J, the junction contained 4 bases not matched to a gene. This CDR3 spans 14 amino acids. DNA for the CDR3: TGTGCCAGCAGTCCGACAGGGGGTACCTACGAGCAGTACTTC. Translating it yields CASSPTGGTYEQYF.

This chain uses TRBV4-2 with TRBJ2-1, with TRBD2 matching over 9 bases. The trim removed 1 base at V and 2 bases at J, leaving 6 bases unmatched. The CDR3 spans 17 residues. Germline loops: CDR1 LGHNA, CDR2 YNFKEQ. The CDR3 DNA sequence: TGTGCCAGCAGCCAAGTTTCTAGCGGGAAAACCTACAATGAGCAGTTCTTC. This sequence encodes CASSQVSSGKTYNEQFF.

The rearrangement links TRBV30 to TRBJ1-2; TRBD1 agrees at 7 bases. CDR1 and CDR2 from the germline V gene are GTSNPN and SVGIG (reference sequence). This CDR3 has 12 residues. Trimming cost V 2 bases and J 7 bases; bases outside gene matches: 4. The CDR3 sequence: CAWSSTGFGYTF. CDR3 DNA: TGTGCCTGGAGTTCGACAGGGTTTGGCTACACCTTC. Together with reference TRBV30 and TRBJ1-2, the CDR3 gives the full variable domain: SQTIHQWPATLVQPVGSPLSLECTVEGTSNPNLYWYRQAAGRGLQLLFYSVGIGQISSEVPQNLSASRPQDRQFILSSKKLLLSDSGFYLCAWSSTGFGYTFGSGTRLTVV.

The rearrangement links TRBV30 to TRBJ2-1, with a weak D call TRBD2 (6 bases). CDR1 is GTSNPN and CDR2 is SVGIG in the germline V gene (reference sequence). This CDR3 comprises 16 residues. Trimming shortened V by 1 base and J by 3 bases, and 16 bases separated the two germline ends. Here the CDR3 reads CAWSGPSRGIYNEQFF. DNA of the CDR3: TGTGCCTGGAGTGGACCCTCTCGGGGGATCTACAATGAGCAGTTCTTC.

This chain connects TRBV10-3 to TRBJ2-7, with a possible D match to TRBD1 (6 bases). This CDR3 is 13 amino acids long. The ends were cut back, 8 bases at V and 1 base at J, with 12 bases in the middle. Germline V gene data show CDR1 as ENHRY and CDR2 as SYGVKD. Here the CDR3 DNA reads TGTGCCATCGCGAGACAGGAGTCCTACGAGCAGTACTTC. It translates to CAIARQESYEQYF.

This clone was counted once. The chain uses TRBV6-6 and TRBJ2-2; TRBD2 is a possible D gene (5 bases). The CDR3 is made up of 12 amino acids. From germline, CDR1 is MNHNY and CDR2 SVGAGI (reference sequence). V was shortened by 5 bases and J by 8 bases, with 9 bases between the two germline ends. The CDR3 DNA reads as TGTGCCAGCAGTCCTCCGGGGGGGGAGCTGTTTTTT. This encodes CASSPPGGELFF.

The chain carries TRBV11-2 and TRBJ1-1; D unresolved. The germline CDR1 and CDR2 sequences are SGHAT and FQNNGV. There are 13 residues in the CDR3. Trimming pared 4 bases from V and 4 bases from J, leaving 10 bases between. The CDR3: CASSSRQTTEAFF. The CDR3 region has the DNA TGTGCCAGCAGCTCCAGACAAACCACTGAAGCTTTCTTT.

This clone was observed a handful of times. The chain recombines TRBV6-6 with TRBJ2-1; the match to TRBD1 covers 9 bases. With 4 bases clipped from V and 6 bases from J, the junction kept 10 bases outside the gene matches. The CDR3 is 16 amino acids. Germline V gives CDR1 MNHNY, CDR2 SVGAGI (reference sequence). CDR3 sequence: CASSSPGTGYINEQFF. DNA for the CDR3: TGTGCCAGCAGTTCTCCTGGGACAGGGTATATCAATGAGCAGTTCTTC.

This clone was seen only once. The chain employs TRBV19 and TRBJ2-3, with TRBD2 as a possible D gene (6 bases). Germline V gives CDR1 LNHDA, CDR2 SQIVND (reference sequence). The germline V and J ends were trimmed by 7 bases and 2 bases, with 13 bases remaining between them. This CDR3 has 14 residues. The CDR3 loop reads CASTIAVFTDTQYF. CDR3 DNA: TGTGCCAGTACCATAGCGGTATTCACAGATACGCAGTATTTT.

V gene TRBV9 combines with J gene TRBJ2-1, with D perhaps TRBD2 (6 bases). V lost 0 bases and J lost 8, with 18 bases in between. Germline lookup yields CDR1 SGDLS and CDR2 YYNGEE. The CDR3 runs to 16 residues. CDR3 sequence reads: CASSVVGGAVAHEQFF. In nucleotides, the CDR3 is TGTGCCAGCAGCGTAGTCGGGGGAGCCGTTGCCCATGAGCAGTTCTTC.

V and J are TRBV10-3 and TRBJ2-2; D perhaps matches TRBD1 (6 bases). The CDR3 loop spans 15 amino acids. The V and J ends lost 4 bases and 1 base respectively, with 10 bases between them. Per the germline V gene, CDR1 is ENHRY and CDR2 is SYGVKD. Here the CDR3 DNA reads TGTGCCATCAGTGCTTCGACAGGGAACACCGGGGAGCTGTTTTTT. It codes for CAISASTGNTGELFF.

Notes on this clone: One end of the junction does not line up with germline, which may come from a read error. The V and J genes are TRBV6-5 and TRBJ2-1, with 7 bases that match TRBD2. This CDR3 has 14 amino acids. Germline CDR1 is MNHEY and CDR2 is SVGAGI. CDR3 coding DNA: TGTGCCAGCAGGCCACTAGGGAGGGTACATGAGCAGCTCTTC. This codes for CASRPLGRVHEQLF.

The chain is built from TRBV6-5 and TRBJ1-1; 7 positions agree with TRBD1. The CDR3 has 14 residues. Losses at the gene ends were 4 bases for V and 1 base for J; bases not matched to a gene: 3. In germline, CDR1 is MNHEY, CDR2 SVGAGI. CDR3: CASSSSGGNTEAFF. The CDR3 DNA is TGTGCCAGCAGTTCTTCAGGGGGGAACACTGAAGCTTTCTTT.

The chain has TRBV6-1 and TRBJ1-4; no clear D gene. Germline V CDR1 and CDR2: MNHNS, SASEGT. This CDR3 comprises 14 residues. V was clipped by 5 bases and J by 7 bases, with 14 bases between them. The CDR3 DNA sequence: TGTGCCAGCAGTATCGTCTCCTCGGGTGAAAAACTGTTTTTT. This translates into CASSIVSSGEKLFF.